The 31 T cell receptor beta chains in this list originate from one sample, sequenced in a study of lymphopenia after photon versus proton radiotherapy (dated by TCRdb to about 2019). Library preparation used the immunoSEQ multiplex PCR assay. This is the immuneACCESS table as TCRdb keeps it, with only in-frame sequences that have V and J called. A part of the clones is gone; compared with another copy, unresolved V genes explain less than half, and the rest is unexplained. Counted in this sample were some 16,000 clones; roughly 88% of them appeared once. Clones ranked in the top ten supply less than 25% of the sample. Sequenced here: peripheral blood, sampled from a patient treated with proton-based radiotherapy. These receptors originate from a man in his 70s with pancreatic cancer.

The chain couples TRBV18 to TRBJ2-1; 14 positions agree with TRBD2. The trim removed 5 bases at V and 16 bases at J, leaving 7 bases unmatched. Germline V gene sequence: CDR1 KGHSH, CDR2 LQKENI. The CDR3 covers 13 residues. The CDR3 coding sequence is TGTGCCAGCTCAAGCGGACTAGCGGGGGGCTTCTTCTTC. Translating it yields CASSSGLAGGFFF.

The chain carries TRBV7-2 and TRBJ2-3; a possible D gene is TRBD2 (5 bases). V lost 1 base and J lost 1, with 9 bases in between. Germline values: CDR1 SGHTA, CDR2 FQGNSA. The CDR3 runs to 15 residues. CDR3 in DNA: TGTGCCAGCAGCTTAGTGGGGAGCCGCACAGATACGCAGTATTTT. Translating gives CASSLVGSRTDTQYF.

The chain couples TRBV2 to TRBJ2-5; TRBD1 matches at 8 bases. The end of the DNA aligns better with TRBJ2-7, so the J call may be wrong. CDR3 size: 18 residues. Germline assignment: CDR1 SNHLY and CDR2 FYNNEI. The chain's CDR3 is CASGGTGGFGFGNYEQYF. In nucleotides, the CDR3 is TGTGCCAGCGGGGGCACAGGGGGTTTTGGATTCGGGAACTACGAGCAGTACTTC.

This sequence joins TRBV6-1 and TRBJ1-6; no reliable D call. Per the germline V gene, CDR1 is MNHNS and CDR2 is SASEGT. V lost 6 bases to trimming and J lost 2 bases, with 8 bases between them. The CDR3 length is 14 residues. CDR3 region: CASRPTPYNSPLHF. In nucleotides, the CDR3 is TGTGCCAGCAGGCCGACCCCCTATAATTCACCCCTCCACTTT.

This clone is classed as large. The chain uses TRBV7-8 and TRBJ2-2; D not resolved. The CDR3 spans 18 residues. V dropped 3 bases and J dropped 7 bases, with 24 bases sitting between them. From germline, CDR1 is SGHVS and CDR2 FQNEAQ. The CDR3: CASSLSPYSWTSVGELFF. The DNA of the CDR3 is TGTGCCAGCAGCTTGTCGCCTTATTCCTGGACGAGTGTCGGGGAGCTGTTTTTT. The complete variable domain, with remaining parts taken from reference TRBV7-8 and TRBJ2-2, reads GAGVSQSPRYKVAKRGQDVALRCDPISGHVSLFWYQQALGQGPEFLTYFQNEAQLDKSGLPSDRFFAERPEGSVSTLKIQRTQQEDSAVYLCASSLSPYSWTSVGELFFGEGSRLTVL.

The chain recombines TRBV5-1 with TRBJ1-2; D gene unclear. The germline V gene encodes CDR1 SGHRS and CDR2 YFSETQ. The CDR3 runs to 15 residues. Trimming stripped 0 bases from V and 4 bases from J, with 13 bases between. The CDR3 loop is CASSLAVDIGYGYTF. The CDR3 region has the DNA TGCGCCAGCAGCTTGGCCGTTGACATTGGCTATGGCTACACCTTC.

The gene calls are TRBV25-1 and TRBJ2-1, with 9 bases fitting TRBD1. CDR1 and CDR2 from the germline V gene are MGHDK and SYGVNS. Trimming cost V 5 bases and J 4 bases; bases outside gene matches: 6. The CDR3 extends over 15 amino acids. This chain's CDR3 is CASSRPGTGYNEQFF. The CDR3 DNA is TGTGCCAGCAGTCGACCAGGGACAGGGTACAATGAGCAGTTCTTC.

This rearrangement joins TRBV7-9 to TRBJ2-7, with 7 bases identical to TRBD1. The CDR3 has 13 amino acids. The V and J ends lost 5 bases and 7 bases, in that order; junction bases with no gene match: 8. Germline-derived CDR1 and CDR2 are SEHNR and FQNEAQ (reference sequence). Here the CDR3 DNA reads TGTGCCAGCAGCCTAACAGGGGTGGGGGAGCAGTACTTC. Its protein is CASSLTGVGEQYF.

The rearrangement joins TRBV27 to TRBJ2-6; D is ambiguous. Germline loops: CDR1 MNHEY, CDR2 SMNVEV (reference sequence). The V end was cut by 5 bases, the J end by 5 bases, with 19 bases between. The CDR3 is made up of 17 amino acids. CDR3 protein: CASSRLWLQSRANVLTF. The CDR3 DNA reads TGTGCCAGCAGTCGTTTATGGCTACAAAGTCGGGCCAACGTCCTGACTTTC.

The chain couples TRBV5-1 to TRBJ1-2; D is unresolved. The CDR3 contains 14 residues. Trimming stripped 0 bases from V and 7 bases from J, with 13 bases between. Per germline, CDR1 SGHRS and CDR2 YFSETQ. The CDR3 coding sequence is TGCGCCAGCAGCTTGGATCCTTCCGTGGGTGGCTACACCTTC. This gives the protein CASSLDPSVGGYTF.

The chain has TRBV5-6 and TRBJ2-3; tentatively, D is TRBD1 (5 bases). From germline, CDR1 is SGHDT and CDR2 YYEEEE. V lost 0 bases, J lost 3 bases, and 11 bases lay in between. The CDR3 is made up of 15 amino acids. Here the CDR3 DNA reads TGTGCCAGCAGCTTGGGGGTGGGGCGTACAGATACGCAGTATTTT. Protein: CASSLGVGRTDTQYF.

The genes are TRBV6-1 and TRBJ1-1; D not certain. The CDR3 contains 14 residues. The germline V gene encodes CDR1 MNHNS and CDR2 SASEGT. The V end was cut by 6 bases, the J end by 3 bases, with 14 bases between. The CDR3 is CASRDRRKHTEAFF. CDR3 in DNA: TGTGCCAGCAGAGACCGTAGGAAACACACTGAAGCTTTCTTT.

This clone was seen only once. V is TRBV5-6 and J is TRBJ1-4; D remains ambiguous. Trimming removed 0 bases at V and 7 bases at J, with 10 bases between. Per germline, CDR1 SGHDT and CDR2 YYEEEE. CDR3 length: 14 residues. The CDR3 protein is CASSLGQSGEKLFF. In nucleotides, the CDR3 is TGTGCCAGCAGCTTGGGGCAATCGGGTGAAAAACTGTTTTTT.

J is TRBJ1-4 and V is TRBV5-4; D may be TRBD1 (6 bases). The CDR3 runs to 14 residues. Germline V lookup: CDR1 SGHNT, CDR2 YYREEE (reference sequence). Trimming removed 4 bases at V and 7 bases at J, with 14 bases between. Written as DNA, the CDR3 is TGTGCCAGCAGCAACAGGGAAGGGGTTGAAAAACTGTTTTTT. It is translated as CASSNREGVEKLFF.

The chain is built from TRBV6-6 and TRBJ2-7; 7 bases fit TRBD1. This CDR3 has 16 residues. CDR1 and CDR2 from the germline V gene are MNHNY and SVGAGI (reference sequence). V shed 0 bases and J 2 bases; nucleotides not matched to a gene: 7. The CDR3 is CASSYSADRLTYEQYF. The CDR3 nucleotides read TGTGCCAGCAGTTACTCGGCGGACAGGCTGACCTACGAGCAGTACTTC.

The rearrangement joins TRBV10-2 to TRBJ1-2; D is ambiguous. Germline V gene data show CDR1 as WSHSY and CDR2 as SAAADI. The germline V and J ends were trimmed by 6 bases and 8 bases, with 19 bases remaining between them. The CDR3 spans 14 residues. CDR3 sequence reads: CASRVGGSIEGYTF. The CDR3 DNA reads TGCGCCAGCAGGGTCGGTGGTAGTATTGAAGGCTACACCTTC.

The chain combines TRBV18 with TRBJ2-7; 7 nucleotides match TRBD1. The junction had 10 bases not matched to a gene; V was cut back by 5 bases and J by 3 bases. CDR1 and CDR2 (germline): KGHSH, LQKENI. CDR3 length: 15 residues. The CDR3 is CASSWGDRVGYEQYF. Here the CDR3 DNA reads TGTGCCAGCTCATGGGGCGACAGGGTTGGCTACGAGCAGTACTTC. Filled out from reference TRBV18 and TRBJ2-7, the complete variable domain reads NAGVMQNPRHLVRRRGQEARLRCSPMKGHSHVYWYRQLPEEGLKFMVYLQKENIIDESGMPKERFSAEFPKEGPSILRIQQVVRGDSAAYFCASSWGDRVGYEQYFGPGTRLTVT.

This clone was observed a single time. The chain joins TRBV7-9 to TRBJ2-1, with D possibly being TRBD1 or TRBD2 (7 bases each). This CDR3 comprises 12 residues. The germline V gene has CDR1 SEHNR and CDR2 FQNEAQ (reference sequence). Trimming took off 8 bases at V and 10 bases at J, with 15 bases between the two ends. CDR3 protein: CASAGGAGEQFF. CDR3 sequence (DNA): TGTGCCAGCGCAGGGGGGGCCGGCGAGCAGTTCTTC.

The chain uses TRBV10-3 and TRBJ2-3; D gene ambiguous. The germline CDR1 and CDR2 sequences are ENHRY and SYGVKD. The CDR3 covers 16 residues. V dropped 3 bases and J dropped 2 bases, with 15 bases sitting between them. The CDR3 is CAISDPSRQDTDTQYF. The DNA for the CDR3 is TGTGCCATCAGTGACCCTAGTAGGCAGGACACAGATACGCAGTATTTT.

The gene calls are TRBV30 and TRBJ2-7; possibly TRBD1 or TRBD2 for D (6 bases each). Per the germline V gene, CDR1 is GTSNPN and CDR2 is SVGIG (reference sequence). The CDR3 sequence is 14 residues long. The V end was cut by 7 bases, the J end by 2 bases, with 18 bases between. The CDR3 here is CAFRPKRGAYEQYF. The CDR3 nucleotides read TGTGCCTTTCGGCCTAAGAGGGGGGCCTACGAGCAGTACTTC. Variable domain in full (rest from reference TRBV30 and TRBJ2-7): SQTIHQWPATLVQPVGSPLSLECTVEGTSNPNLYWYRQAAGRGLQLLFYSVGIGQISSEVPQNLSASRPQDRQFILSSKKLLLSDSGFYLCAFRPKRGAYEQYFGPGTRLTVT.

CDR3 sequence reads: CASSGRIQESNEQFF. CDR3 in DNA: TGTGCCAGCAGCGGGCGGATACAGGAATCCAATGAGCAGTTCTTC. V and J are TRBV9 and TRBJ2-1, with D maybe TRBD1 (5 bases). Trimming removed 3 bases at V and 6 bases at J, with 16 bases between. Looked up from germline, CDR1 is SGDLS and CDR2 is YYNGEE. The CDR3 is 15 amino acids.

V usage is TRBV27 and J usage is TRBJ1-1; 10 bases align to TRBD1. J gave up 4 bases and V 6 bases, and 11 bases lay outside the gene matches. Germline V CDR1 and CDR2: MNHEY, SMNVEV (reference sequence). The CDR3 spans 16 residues. This CDR3 is CASSPGTGAKFTEAFF. CDR3 DNA: TGTGCCAGCAGCCCCGGGACAGGGGCTAAATTCACTGAAGCTTTCTTT.

The chain has TRBV5-4 and TRBJ2-6; D is unclear. This CDR3 contains 14 residues. Germline V lookup: CDR1 SGHNT, CDR2 YYREEE (reference sequence). The V and J ends lost 0 bases and 2 bases respectively, with 3 bases between them. CDR3 sequence: CASSLDPGANVLTF. In DNA form, the CDR3 reads TGTGCCAGCAGCTTGGATCCTGGGGCCAACGTCCTGACTTTC. The full variable domain, its missing parts supplied by reference TRBV5-4 and TRBJ2-6, is ETGVTQSPTHLIKTRGQQVTLRCSSQSGHNTVSWYQQALGQGPQFIFQYYREEENGRGNFPPRFSGLQFPNYSSELNVNALELDDSALYLCASSLDPGANVLTFGAGSRLTVL.

This chain links TRBV7-9 with TRBJ1-1; TRBD1 matches 10 bases. The CDR3 covers 15 residues. Germline V gene sequence: CDR1 SEHNR, CDR2 FQNEAQ (reference sequence). J gave up 5 bases and V 2 bases, and 5 bases lay outside the gene matches. CDR3 sequence: CASSLSGTGVTEAFF. The DNA for the CDR3 is TGTGCCAGCAGCTTAAGTGGGACAGGGGTTACTGAAGCTTTCTTT.

The chain carries TRBV2 and TRBJ1-4; D may be TRBD1 (5 bases). Trimming shortened V by 6 bases and J by 0 bases, and 20 bases separated the two germline ends. This CDR3 has 18 residues. Germline CDR1 is SNHLY and CDR2 is FYNNEI. The CDR3 region has the DNA TGTGCCAGCAGCCCTTTCCCCCCGACAGCCGCAACTAATGAAAAACTGTTTTTT. Its protein is CASSPFPPTAATNEKLFF.

CDR3 DNA sequence: TGTGCCAGCAGTGGCTGGACTAGCGGTAACACCGGGGAGCTGTTTTTT. It codes for CASSGWTSGNTGELFF. This sequence joins TRBV6-4 and TRBJ2-2; the match to TRBD2 covers 10 bases. CDR3 size: 16 residues. Trimming took 4 bases from V and 2 from J; bases not matched to a gene: 4. Germline V CDR1 and CDR2: MRHNA, SNTAGT.

The chain employs TRBV7-3 and TRBJ2-5; 9 bases line up with TRBD1. The CDR3 is 15 amino acids. J was trimmed by 4 bases and V by 5 bases; bases with no gene match: 8. Looked up from germline, CDR1 is SGHTA and CDR2 is FQGTGA. The chain's CDR3 is CASSVDGQGPETQYF. The CDR3 nucleotides are TGTGCCAGCAGCGTGGACGGACAGGGGCCAGAGACCCAGTACTTC.

This clone showed up just a few times. The chain has TRBV6-1 and TRBJ2-7; 7 positions match TRBD2. The CDR3 contains 14 residues. In germline, CDR1 is MNHNS, CDR2 SASEGT. The V segment lost 9 bases and the J segment 3 bases; nucleotides outside the gene matches: 11. CDR3 sequence: CASRVAGTNYEQYF. Here the CDR3 DNA reads TGTGCCAGTAGAGTAGCGGGCACTAACTACGAGCAGTACTTC.

V and J are TRBV5-1 and TRBJ1-1; TRBD1 might be the D (6 bases). The CDR3 is made up of 14 amino acids. The V end lost 0 bases, the J end lost 4 bases, and 10 bases lay between the germline ends. Germline assignment: CDR1 SGHRS and CDR2 YFSETQ. For the CDR3, the DNA is TGCGCCAGCAGCTTGGCGGGGGCGGGCACTGAAGCTTTCTTT. This translates into CASSLAGAGTEAFF.

This chain connects TRBV5-6 to TRBJ1-2, with D tentatively TRBD1 (6 bases). Looked up from germline, CDR1 is SGHDT and CDR2 is YYEEEE. The CDR3 is 15 amino acids. V was pared by 6 bases and J by 8 bases, with 23 bases between. The CDR3 DNA reads as TGTGCCAGCAACGACAGGAGCCCAGACCCTCTGGGCTACACCTTC. Protein sequence: CASNDRSPDPLGYTF.

The gene calls are TRBV18 and TRBJ2-5, with 8 bases that match TRBD2. CDR1 and CDR2 (germline): KGHSH, LQKENI. The J segment lost 5 bases and the V segment lost 5 bases, leaving 7 bases of the junction unmatched. The CDR3 is made up of 14 amino acids. In DNA form, the CDR3 reads TGTGCCAGCTCAGTCACTAGCGGTGAGGAGACCCAGTACTTC. Translation: CASSVTSGEETQYF.